This TCR beta chain came from a study of CD8+ T cells in alopecia areata. Study information: The drug, tofacitinib, lasted 6 to 18 months, followed by 6 months off drug.

The CDR3 runs to 13 residues. Trimming left V 7 bases short and J 6 bases short, with 18 bases between. Germline lookup yields CDR1 SQVTM and CDR2 ANQGSEA. The sequencing template was cDNA reverse transcribed from extracted RNA. Assay: immunoSEQ multiplex PCR; the TCRdb copy retains only in-frame clones and omits some. Of about 180,000 clones detected, about 70% appear once; the ten largest clones hold about an eighth. Regarding this clone: Its antigen is undetermined.

Points from the study as a whole: Although TCR sharing was seen in mice, sharing across patients was less clear, possibly for HLA-related reasons.

Sequencing was performed on CD8+ T cells sorted from blood, taken at week 0. This TCR derives from a human donor with alopecia areata. This chain uses TRBV29-1 with TRBJ1-2; D is unresolved. In DNA form, the CDR3 reads TGCAGCGCCCGGGGTCCCTTATTAGATGGCTACACCTTC. This gives the protein CSARGPLLDGYTF.